This passage covers 8 T cell receptor beta chains from one sample sequenced in a study of cytomegalovirus exposure and HLA in healthy donors listed by TCRdb under 2017. Libraries were constructed by the immunoSEQ multiplex PCR assay. A mixture of 60 forward primers for TCR Vbeta segments and 13 reverse primers for TCR Jbeta segments was used in the multiplex PCR. In its TCRdb copy, this immuneACCESS table keeps in-frame sequences only and misses some clones. Where compared with another copy, unresolved V genes explain less than half of these, and the others have no known cause. This sample comprises under 200,000 clones, about four fifths of them detected only once. 1% of the sample belongs to the ten largest clones. The sample taken for sequencing was PBMCs. The source is a woman aged 45 to 65 in good health and CMV-seropositive.

The J gene is TRBJ2-5, the V gene TRBV6-1, with D possibly TRBD1 on 6 matching bases. The J call may be faulty, since TRBJ2-7 better matches the DNA end. The V gene's germline CDR1 is MNHNS and CDR2 SASEGT. The length of the CDR3 is 14 residues. In nucleotides, the CDR3 is TGTGCCAGCAGTGTCTCTGGGACACCATACGAGCAGTACTTC. Its translation: CASSVSGTPYEQYF.

This chain connects TRBV6-1 to TRBJ2-1; TRBD2 might be the D (6 bases). Germline V gene sequence: CDR1 MNHNS, CDR2 SASEGT. Deletions cut 2 bases from V and 4 bases from J, with 15 bases between. The CDR3 has 16 amino acids. The CDR3 loop is CASSERGSHTYNEQFF. CDR3 nucleotides: TGTGCCAGCAGTGAACGGGGGTCTCATACATACAATGAGCAGTTCTTC.

The chain carries TRBV28 and TRBJ2-3; tentative D call: TRBD1 (5 bases). Germline CDR1 MDHEN, CDR2 SYDVKM. V was cut by 3 bases and J by 3 bases, with 13 bases left in between. The length of the CDR3 is 15 residues. The CDR3 DNA follows: TGTGCCAGCAGTTTTCAAGGGGCAGGGACAGATACGCAGTATTTT. It is translated as CASSFQGAGTDTQYF.

The chain links TRBV4-1 to TRBJ2-2; 7 positions agree with TRBD1. Germline V gene lookup returns CDR1 MGHRA and CDR2 YSYEKL. V shed 8 bases and J 0 bases; nucleotides not matched to a gene: 9. The CDR3 length is 16 residues. CDR3 amino acids: CASSLKGASNTGELFF. As DNA, the CDR3 is TGCGCCAGCTCTCTTAAGGGGGCCTCGAACACCGGGGAGCTGTTTTTT.

The chain carries TRBV5-5 and TRBJ1-1; D call uncertain. Germline CDR1 and CDR2: SGHKS and YYEKEE (reference sequence). Trimming cost V 6 bases and J 0 bases, with 9 bases left between them. The CDR3 consists of 13 residues. CDR3 coding DNA: TGTGCCAGCATTGAGGATTTGAACACTGAAGCTTTCTTT. It encodes CASIEDLNTEAFF.

The chain recombines TRBV29-1 with TRBJ2-7, with D hard to call. Trimming left V 1 base short and J 5 bases short, with 12 bases between. Germline assignment: CDR1 SQVTM and CDR2 ANQGSEA. This CDR3 region has 13 residues. CDR3 DNA: TGCAGCGTTGAAGCCCCTGTCCAGGACGAGCAGTACTTC. Its protein is CSVEAPVQDEQYF.

The V gene is TRBV2, the J gene TRBJ1-3; TRBD1 is a possible D gene (5 bases). This CDR3 region has 14 residues. The V gene lost 7 bases and the J gene lost 4 bases, with 14 bases spanning the gap. From germline, CDR1 is SNHLY and CDR2 FYNNEI. The chain's CDR3 is CASTTMGGGNTIYF. For the CDR3, the DNA is TGTGCCAGCACGACCATGGGGGGGGGAAACACCATATATTTT.

On this clone: Other DNA sequences in this specimen translate into the identical CDR3. The rearrangement joins TRBV29-1 to TRBJ2-3; 10 nucleotides match TRBD2. This CDR3 spans 16 amino acids. V lost 1 base, J lost 5 bases, and 9 bases stayed unmatched. Germline-derived CDR1 and CDR2 are SQVTM and ANQGSEA. CDR3 in DNA: TGCAGCGTTGAAGGGGCTAGCGGGGGAAGGGTAGATACGCAGTATTTT. Encoded protein: CSVEGASGGRVDTQYF.